The clone carrying this T cell receptor beta chain turned up a few times. The antigen is unknown. The sample belongs to a study of response to subunit inactivated influenza vaccine. Study outcomes and limitations: Authors suggested that a seasonal influenza vaccination recruits few new T cells each time.

TCRdb re-derived calls from the RT-PCR reads in MiXCR, one entry per CDR3 protein. The sample shows under 800,000 distinct CDR3 sequences, roughly 14% of them seen only once. The input for sequencing was PBMCs from blood, taken roughly 2 weeks before vaccination. The source of this sequence is a man in his fifties who received an inactivated influenza vaccine.

CDR3 amino acids: CATSGQGNTIYF. The CDR3, as DNA: TGTGCCACCAGTGGACAGGGAAACACCATATATTTT. The chain links TRBV24-1 to TRBJ1-3, with a tentative D call TRBD1 (5 bases). The CDR3 totals 12 residues. V was pared by 5 bases and J by 4 bases, with 5 bases between. Looked up from germline, CDR1 is KGHDR and CDR2 is SFDVKD.